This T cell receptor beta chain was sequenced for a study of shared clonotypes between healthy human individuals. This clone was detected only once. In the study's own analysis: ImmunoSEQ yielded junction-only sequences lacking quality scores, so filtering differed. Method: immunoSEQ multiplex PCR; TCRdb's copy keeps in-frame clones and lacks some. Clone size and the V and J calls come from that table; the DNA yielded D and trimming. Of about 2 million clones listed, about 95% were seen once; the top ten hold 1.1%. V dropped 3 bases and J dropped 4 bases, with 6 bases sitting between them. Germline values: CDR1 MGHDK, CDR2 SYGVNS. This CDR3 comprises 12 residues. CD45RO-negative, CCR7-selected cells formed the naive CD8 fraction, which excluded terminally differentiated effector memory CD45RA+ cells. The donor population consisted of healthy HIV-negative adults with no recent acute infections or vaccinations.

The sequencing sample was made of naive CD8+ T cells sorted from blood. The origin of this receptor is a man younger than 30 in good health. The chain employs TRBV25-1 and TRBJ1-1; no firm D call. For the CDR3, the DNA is TGTGCCAGCAGTGAGTGGGGCACTGAAGCTTTCTTT. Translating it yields CASSEWGTEAFF.